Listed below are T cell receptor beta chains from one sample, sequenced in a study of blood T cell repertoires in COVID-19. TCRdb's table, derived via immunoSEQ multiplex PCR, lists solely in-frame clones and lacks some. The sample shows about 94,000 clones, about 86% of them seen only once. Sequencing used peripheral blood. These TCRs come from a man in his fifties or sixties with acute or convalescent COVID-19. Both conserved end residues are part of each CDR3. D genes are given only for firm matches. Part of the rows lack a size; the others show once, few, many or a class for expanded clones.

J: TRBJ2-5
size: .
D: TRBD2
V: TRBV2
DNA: TGTGCCAGCACGGGACTAGCGGGGGAGACCCAGTACTTC
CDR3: CASTGLAGETQYF

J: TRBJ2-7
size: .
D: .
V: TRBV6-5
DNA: TGTGCCAGCAGTTACTCTAACGGGAACGAGCAGTACTTC
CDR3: CASSYSNGNEQYF

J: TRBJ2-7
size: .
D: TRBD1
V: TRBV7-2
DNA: TGTGCCAGCAGCTTACGGACAGGGGGTAACGAGCAGTACTTC
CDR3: CASSLRTGGNEQYF

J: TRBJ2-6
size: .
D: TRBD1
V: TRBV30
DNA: TGTGCCTGGAATACAGGGGGATCTGGGGCCAACGTCCTGACTTTC
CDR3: CAWNTGGSGANVLTF

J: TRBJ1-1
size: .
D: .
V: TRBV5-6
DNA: TGTGCCAGCAGCTTGGCCTTGGGGGGGCCACTTCCTGAAGCTTTCTTT
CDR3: CASSLALGGPLPEAFF

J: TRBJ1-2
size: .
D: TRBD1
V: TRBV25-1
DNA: TGTGCCAGCAGTGAAGGACAGGGGGCATATGGCTACACCTTC
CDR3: CASSEGQGAYGYTF

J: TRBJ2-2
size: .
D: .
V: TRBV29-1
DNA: TGCAGCGTTTCTGGGGAGAACGGGGAGCTGTTTTTT
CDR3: CSVSGENGELFF

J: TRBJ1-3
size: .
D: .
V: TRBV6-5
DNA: TGTGCCAGCAGTTACGGTAGCTCTGGAAACACCATATATTTT
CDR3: CASSYGSSGNTIYF

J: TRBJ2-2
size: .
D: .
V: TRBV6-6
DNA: TGTGCCAGCAGTTACGTGCGCCAGCGAAACACCGGGGAGCTGTTTTTT
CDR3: CASSYVRQRNTGELFF

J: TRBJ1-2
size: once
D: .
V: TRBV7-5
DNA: TGTGTCAGAAGCTCCCCGGGACAGGGAATTGAGTGGAACTATGGCTACACCTTC
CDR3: CVRSSPGQGIEWNYGYTF

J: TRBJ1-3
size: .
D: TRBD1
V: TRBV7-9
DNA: TGTGCCAGCAGCCCAAAGACGGGACAGGGGGCTGGAAACACCATATATTTT
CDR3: CASSPKTGQGAGNTIYF

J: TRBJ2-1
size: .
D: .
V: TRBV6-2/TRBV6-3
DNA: TGTGCCAGCAGTTACCCCGGGACTTTCTACAATGAGCAGTTCTTC
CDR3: CASSYPGTFYNEQFF

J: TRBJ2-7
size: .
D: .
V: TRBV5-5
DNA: TGTGCCAGCAGCTTTTGGCAGTCCTACGAGCAGTACTTC
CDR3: CASSFWQSYEQYF

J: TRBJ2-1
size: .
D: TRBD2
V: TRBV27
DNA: TGTGCCAGCAGCATAGCGGGGGGCGACAATGAGCAGTTCTTC
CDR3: CASSIAGGDNEQFF

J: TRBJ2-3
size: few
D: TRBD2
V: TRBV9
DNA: TGTGCCAGCAGCGATACTAGCGGGGGGGCCCCAGATACGCAGTATTTT
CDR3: CASSDTSGGAPDTQYF

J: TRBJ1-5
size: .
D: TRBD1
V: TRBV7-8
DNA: TGTGCCAGCAGCCTCGGGACAGGCAATCAGCCCCAGCATTTT
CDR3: CASSLGTGNQPQHF

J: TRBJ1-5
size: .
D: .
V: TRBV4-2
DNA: TGTGCCAGCAGCCAAGATCGACAGCAGTTTAGCAATCAGCCCCAGCATTTT
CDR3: CASSQDRQQFSNQPQHF

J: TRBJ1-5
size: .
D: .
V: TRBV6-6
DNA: TGTGCCAGCAGTTGGGACGCAGGGGAGAATCAGCCCCAGCATTTT
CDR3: CASSWDAGENQPQHF

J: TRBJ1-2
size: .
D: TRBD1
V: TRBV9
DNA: TGTGCCAGCAGCGACCCGGACAGGGATCATGGCTACACCTTC
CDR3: CASSDPDRDHGYTF

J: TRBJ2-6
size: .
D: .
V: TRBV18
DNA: TGTGCCAGCTCTCTCAGGGATCTGCCTGGGGCCAACGTCCTGACTTTC
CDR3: CASSLRDLPGANVLTF

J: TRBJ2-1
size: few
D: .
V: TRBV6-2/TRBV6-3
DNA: TGTGCCAGCAGCCGGGCAAATATGTACAATGAGCAGTTCTTC
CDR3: CASSRANMYNEQFF

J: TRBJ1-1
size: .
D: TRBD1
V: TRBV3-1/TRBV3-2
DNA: TGTGCCAGCAGCCTCGACAGGGGGGACACTGAAGCTTTCTTT
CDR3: CASSLDRGDTEAFF

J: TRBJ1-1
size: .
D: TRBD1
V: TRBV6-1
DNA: TGTGCCAGCAGTTATCGGACCAGGGGGACTGAAGCTTTCTTT
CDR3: CASSYRTRGTEAFF

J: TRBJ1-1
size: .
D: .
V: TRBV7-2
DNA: TGTGCCAGCAGCTTAGCAGTCGACAGCTACACTGAAGCTTTCTTT
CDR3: CASSLAVDSYTEAFF

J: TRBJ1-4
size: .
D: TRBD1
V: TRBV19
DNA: TGTGCCAGTAGTATCGGGACAGGGGATGAAAAACTGTTTTTT
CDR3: CASSIGTGDEKLFF

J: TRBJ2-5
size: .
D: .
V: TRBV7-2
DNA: TGTGCCAGCAGCCCAGTAATGGCTCCGACTACACAAGAGACCCAGTACTTC
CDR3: CASSPVMAPTTQETQYF

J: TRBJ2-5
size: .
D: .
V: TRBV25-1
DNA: TGTGCCAGCAGTGAATATGGACTGCAAGAGACCCAGTACTTC
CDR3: CASSEYGLQETQYF

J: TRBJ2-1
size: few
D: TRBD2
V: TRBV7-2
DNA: TGTGCCAGCAGCTTAGGGCTAGCGGGGGGCATCAACAATGAGCAGTTCTTC
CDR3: CASSLGLAGGINNEQFF

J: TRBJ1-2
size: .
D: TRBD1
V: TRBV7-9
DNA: TGTGCCAGCAGCTCGCACAGGGGCCGCGTCTATGGCTACACCTTC
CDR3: CASSSHRGRVYGYTF

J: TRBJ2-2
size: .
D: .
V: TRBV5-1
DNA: TGCGCCAGCAGCTTGGAGGAGATGCAGGGTGACACCGGGGAGCTGTTTTTT
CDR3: CASSLEEMQGDTGELFF

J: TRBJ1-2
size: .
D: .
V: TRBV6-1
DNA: TGTGCCAGCAGTGAATTTCAGGATAGCTACACCTTC
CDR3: CASSEFQDSYTF

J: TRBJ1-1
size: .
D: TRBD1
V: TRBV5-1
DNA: TGCGCCAGCAGCCCAGGGGGGACTGAAGCTTTCTTT
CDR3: CASSPGGTEAFF

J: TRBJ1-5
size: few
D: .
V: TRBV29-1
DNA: TGCAGCGTTGTCTGGGCAAGCAATCAGCCCCAGCATTTT
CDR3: CSVVWASNQPQHF

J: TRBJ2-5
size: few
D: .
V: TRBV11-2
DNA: TGTGCCAGCAGCGGGGTGCGGAGGAGGGTAGAGACCCAGTACTTC
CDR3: CASSGVRRRVETQYF

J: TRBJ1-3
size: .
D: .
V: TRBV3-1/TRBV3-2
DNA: TGTGCCAGCAGCCAACTGAGCGGGGCCCCTCAAAGAAACACCATATATTTT
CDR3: CASSQLSGAPQRNTIYF

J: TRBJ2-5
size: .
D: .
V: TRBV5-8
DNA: TGTGCCAGCAGCTTCGGGAGTCCAGAGACCCAGTACTTC
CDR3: CASSFGSPETQYF

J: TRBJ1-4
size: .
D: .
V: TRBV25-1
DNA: TGTGCCAGCAGTGTGGAGGGCCGACTGTTTTTT
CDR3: CASSVEGRLFF

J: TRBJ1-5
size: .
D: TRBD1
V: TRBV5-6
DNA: TGTGCCAGCAGCTTGAGGACAGGGGGCAGTCAGCCCCAGCATTTT
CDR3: CASSLRTGGSQPQHF

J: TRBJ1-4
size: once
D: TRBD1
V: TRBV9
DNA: TGTGCCAGCAGCTTACAAGACAGGGCTGACGAAAAACTGTTTTTT
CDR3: CASSLQDRADEKLFF

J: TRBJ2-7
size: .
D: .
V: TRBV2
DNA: TGTGCCAGCCGGGTTAGTTCCTACGAGCAGTACTTC
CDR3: CASRVSSYEQYF

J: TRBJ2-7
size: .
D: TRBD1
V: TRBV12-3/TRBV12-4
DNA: TGTGCCAGCAGTTTTTCGACAGGGGGCGAGCAGTACTTC
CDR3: CASSFSTGGEQYF

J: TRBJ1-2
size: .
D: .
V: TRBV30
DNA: TGTGCCTGGAGTGGAATGGGGGGGGTTGGTAACTATGGCTACACCTTC
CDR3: CAWSGMGGVGNYGYTF

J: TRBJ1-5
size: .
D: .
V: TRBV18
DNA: TGTGCCAGCTCATCACAGGGTGAGGGTCAGCCCCAGCATTTT
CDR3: CASSSQGEGQPQHF

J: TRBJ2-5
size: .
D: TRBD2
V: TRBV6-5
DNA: TGTGCCAGCAGCCCCCGGGTAGCGGGGACTGAGACCCAGTACTTC
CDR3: CASSPRVAGTETQYF

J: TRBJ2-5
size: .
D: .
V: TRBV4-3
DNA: TGCGCCAGCAGCCAAGCCCACGGAGAGACCCAGTACTTC
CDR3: CASSQAHGETQYF

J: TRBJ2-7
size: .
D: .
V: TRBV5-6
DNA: TGTGCCAGCAGCCACGGTCGGGGTATATCCTACGAGCAGTACTTC
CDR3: CASSHGRGISYEQYF

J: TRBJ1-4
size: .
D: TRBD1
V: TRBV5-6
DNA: TGTGCCAGCAGCTCATTTCTGGGACAGGGTCATTATAATGAAAAACTGTTTTTT
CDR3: CASSSFLGQGHYNEKLFF

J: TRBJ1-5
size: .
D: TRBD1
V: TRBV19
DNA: TGTGCCAGTAGTTGGGGACAGGCGTCCCATCAGCCCCAGCATTTT
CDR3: CASSWGQASHQPQHF

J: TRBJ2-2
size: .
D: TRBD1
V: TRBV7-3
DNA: TGTGCCAGCAGCGGGTCAGGGGGTACCGGGGAGCTGTTTTTT
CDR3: CASSGSGGTGELFF

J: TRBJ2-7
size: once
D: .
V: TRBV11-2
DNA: TGTGCCAGCAGCTTAGGACAGAACTACGAGCAGTACTTC
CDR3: CASSLGQNYEQYF

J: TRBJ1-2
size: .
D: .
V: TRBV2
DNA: TGTGCCAGTATATTGGGGGGGCCTGATGGCTACACCTTC
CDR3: CASILGGPDGYTF

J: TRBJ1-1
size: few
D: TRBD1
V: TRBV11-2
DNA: TGTGCCAGCAGCTTAGGGGCAGGGGGACGGGCTTTCTTT
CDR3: CASSLGAGGRAFF

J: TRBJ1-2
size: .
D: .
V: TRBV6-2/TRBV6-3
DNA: TGTGCCAGCAGTTACTCGTCCAGGGGCGGCTATGGCTACACCTTC
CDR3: CASSYSSRGGYGYTF

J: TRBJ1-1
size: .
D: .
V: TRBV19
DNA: TGTGCCAGTAGTATGGGGAGACAGGTGAACACTGAAGCTTTCTTT
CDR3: CASSMGRQVNTEAFF

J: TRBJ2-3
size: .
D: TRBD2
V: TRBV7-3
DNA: TGTGCCAGCAGCTTAGCGGGGGTTAGCACAGATACGCAGTATTTT
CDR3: CASSLAGVSTDTQYF

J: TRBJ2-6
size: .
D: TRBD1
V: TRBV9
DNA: TGTGCCAGCAGCGGGGACAGCCGCTCTGGGGCCAACGTCCTGACTTTC
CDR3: CASSGDSRSGANVLTF